The rows below give T cell receptor beta chains drawn from one sample of a study of T cells in Graves' hyperthyroidism and ophthalmopathy. TCRdb re-derived calls from the multiplex PCR reads in MiXCR, one entry per CDR3 protein. The profile shows hundreds of thousands of distinct CDR3 sequences, about 14% of them singletons. Sequenced: blood. Receptors were obtained from a man aged 18 to 30 with Graves' ophthalmopathy. The CDR3 runs from the conserved cysteine through the conserved F or W. Each record gives: J gene, clone size, D gene, V gene, CDR3 protein, CDR3 DNA. A D gene is named only where the DNA matches it firmly. Clone size is shown for a subset of rows, as once, few, many or a class of expanded clone.

TRBJ1-2,many,.,TRBV6-5,CASSYSVTANYGYTF,TGTGCCAGCAGTTACTCGGTGACAGCCAACTATGGCTACACCTTC
TRBJ2-2,many,.,TRBV7-9,CASSLGAGTLNTGELFF,TGTGCCAGCAGCTTAGGGGCCGGGACACTGAACACCGGGGAGCTGTTTTTT
TRBJ2-4,few,.,TRBV5-1,CASSLDWAYGGDIQYF,TGCGCCAGCAGCTTGGATTGGGCGTACGGTGGGGACATTCAGTACTTC
TRBJ2-7,many,.,TRBV6-1,CASSWTQSFEQYF,TGTGCCAGCAGTTGGACACAATCTTTCGAGCAGTACTTC
TRBJ2-1,many,TRBD2,TRBV11-2,CASSFGGAGNEQFF,TGTGCCAGCAGCTTCGGGGGGGCCGGCAATGAGCAGTTCTTC
TRBJ2-2,.,.,TRBV19,CASSIVPTSLAGELFF,TGTGCCAGTAGTATAGTTCCGACTAGTTTGGCCGGGGAGCTGTTTTTT
TRBJ2-1,many,TRBD2,TRBV14,CASSPGLAASSSYNEQFF,TGTGCCAGCAGCCCGGGACTAGCGGCCTCGAGCTCCTACAATGAGCAGTTCTTC
TRBJ1-2,many,.,TRBV24-1,CATSLSQGGGGYTF,TGTGCCACCAGCCTGTCACAGGGCGGAGGTGGCTACACCTTC
TRBJ1-1,many,.,TRBV6-1,CASSHRENTEAFF,TGTGCCAGCAGTCACAGGGAGAACACTGAAGCTTTCTTT
TRBJ2-7,.,.,TRBV27,CASSSGGLVGEQYF,TGTGCCAGCAGCTCTGGGGGGCTAGTAGGCGAGCAGTACTTC
TRBJ2-5,many,.,TRBV6-1,CASSRTVGRETQYF,TGTGCCAGCAGTAGGACAGTCGGCCGTGAGACCCAGTACTTC
TRBJ2-2,.,.,TRBV19,CASSKDTNTGELFF,TGTGCCAGTAGTAAGGACACGAACACCGGGGAGCTGTTTTTT
TRBJ1-2,few,.,TRBV5-4,CASSPSGTRYGYTF,TGTGCCAGCAGCCCCTCCGGGACACGCTATGGCTACACCTTC
TRBJ1-5,many,TRBD1,TRBV20-1,CSAGGSNNQPQHF,TGCAGTGCAGGGGGCAGTAACAATCAGCCCCAGCATTTT
TRBJ2-1,many,.,TRBV29-1,CSVEDHFNEQFF,TGCAGCGTTGAGGACCATTTCAATGAGCAGTTCTTC
TRBJ1-2,.,.,TRBV10-3,CAISSSSPVSYGYTF,TGTGCCATCAGTAGCTCATCACCCGTTTCCTATGGCTACACCTTC
TRBJ2-1,few,TRBD1,TRBV20-1,CSALTGGAYNEQFF,TGCAGTGCCCTTACAGGGGGCGCTTACAATGAGCAGTTCTTC
TRBJ2-3,many,TRBD1,TRBV6-2/TRBV6-3,CASSYSKGQTFTDTQYF,TGTGCCAGCAGTTACTCGAAGGGACAGACCTTCACAGATACGCAGTATTTT
TRBJ1-2,many,.,TRBV28,CASSPANYGYTF,TGTGCCAGCAGCCCTGCTAACTATGGCTACACCTTC
TRBJ1-4,many,.,TRBV7-8,CASSLEGGVGANEKLFF,TGTGCCAGCAGCTTAGAGGGTGGGGTCGGGGCTAATGAAAAACTGTTTTTT
TRBJ1-1,many,.,TRBV27,CASSLFRGLGTEAFF,TGTGCCAGCAGTTTATTTCGGGGCTTGGGCACTGAAGCTTTCTTT
TRBJ2-5,many,TRBD2,TRBV18,CASSPWQRGDQETQYF,TGTGCCAGCTCACCCTGGCAGCGGGGGGACCAAGAGACCCAGTACTTC
TRBJ2-1,many,TRBD1,TRBV13,CASSLDRQGSHNEQFF,TGTGCCAGCAGCTTAGACCGACAGGGAAGTCACAATGAGCAGTTCTTC
TRBJ1-6,many,.,TRBV27,CASSLSEGRPRGSPLHF,TGTGCCAGCAGTTTATCGGAAGGCAGGCCTAGGGGTTCACCCCTCCACTTT
TRBJ1-5,.,TRBD1,TRBV7-2,CASSLQGAYQPQHF,TGTGCCAGCAGCTTACAGGGGGCCTATCAGCCCCAGCATTTT
TRBJ1-2,many,.,TRBV7-8,CASSPPSQGHGYTF,TGTGCCAGCAGCCCCCCGTCCCAGGGCCATGGCTACACCTTC
TRBJ2-6,.,.,TRBV19,CASSIGGANVLTF,TGTGCCAGTAGTATAGGTGGGGCCAACGTCCTGACTTTC
TRBJ1-5,many,.,TRBV4-1,CASSQDWVGNQPQHF,TGCGCCAGCAGCCAAGACTGGGTGGGAAATCAGCCCCAGCATTTT
TRBJ2-1,.,.,TRBV15,CATSSTTGAPYNEQFF,TGTGCCACCAGCTCTACTACGGGGGCCCCTTACAATGAGCAGTTCTTC
TRBJ2-1,.,TRBD2,TRBV7-9,CASSQVVAGGNNEQFF,TGTGCCAGCAGCCAAGTCGTGGCGGGGGGCAACAATGAGCAGTTCTTC
TRBJ2-7,.,TRBD2,TRBV4-1,CASSQVAGQTYEQYF,TGCGCCAGCAGCCAAGTAGCGGGGCAGACCTACGAGCAGTACTTC
TRBJ1-6,once,.,TRBV4-1,CASSQEAPPLHF,TGCGCCAGCAGCCAAGAGGCACCACCCCTCCACTTT
TRBJ2-5,few,TRBD2,TRBV4-1,CASSQEGASGGLQETQYF,TGCGCCAGCAGCCAAGAGGGGGCTAGCGGGGGTCTTCAAGAGACCCAGTACTTC
TRBJ2-1,many,.,TRBV5-1,CASSPAGEEQFF,TGCGCCAGCAGCCCCGCAGGGGAGGAGCAGTTCTTC
TRBJ1-2,many,.,TRBV7-2,CASSLEAGYSGYTF,TGTGCCAGCAGCTTAGAGGCGGGGTACAGCGGCTACACCTTC
TRBJ2-1,.,.,TRBV19,CASSDGAGLNEQFF,TGTGCCAGTAGCGACGGGGCAGGGCTAAATGAGCAGTTCTTC
TRBJ1-1,few,.,TRBV27,CASSLPGARTEAFF,TGTGCCAGCAGTTTACCGGGGGCGCGAACTGAAGCTTTCTTT
TRBJ2-5,many,TRBD2,TRBV11-2,CASSLGLTSGGPQETQYF,TGTGCCAGCAGCTTAGGCCTGACTAGCGGGGGACCCCAAGAGACCCAGTACTTC
TRBJ2-7,.,.,TRBV19,CASTPAGGGSEQYF,TGTGCCAGTACCCCGGCAGGAGGGGGCAGCGAGCAGTACTTC
TRBJ1-6,few,TRBD1,TRBV6-1,CANYRDRNILGLHF,TGTGCCAACTACCGGGACAGGAATATTTTAGGCCTCCACTTT
TRBJ2-4,few,.,TRBV7-9,CASSLGSGENIQYF,TGTGCCAGCAGCTTAGGGTCCGGAGAAAACATTCAGTACTTC
TRBJ2-3,.,TRBD2,TRBV19,CASSIAASGGLLRTDTQYF,TGTGCCAGTAGTATAGCCGCTAGCGGGGGCCTCTTGCGCACAGATACGCAGTATTTT
TRBJ2-1,many,TRBD2,TRBV5-1,CASSSDSGRAMNEQFF,TGCGCCAGCAGCTCAGATAGCGGGAGGGCCATGAATGAGCAGTTCTTC
TRBJ1-1,many,.,TRBV3-1,CASSQGGRERSEAFF,TGTGCCAGCAGCCAAGGGGGAAGGGAGCGATCTGAAGCTTTCTTT
TRBJ2-3,many,TRBD2,TRBV5-5,CASSLVIDSGGTDTQYF,TGTGCCAGCAGCTTGGTGATCGATAGCGGGGGGACAGATACGCAGTATTTT